Presented here are 14 T cell receptor beta chains from one specimen sequenced in a study of human T cells and chemical hapten exposure. MiXCR was run by TCRdb on the RACE reads, yielding one entry per CDR3 protein. Of approximately 85,000 distinct CDR3 sequences listed, about 9.4% are singletons. Stated time point: patch test 2, 6 weeks after DPC sensitization. Described treatment: therapeutic diphenylcyclopropenone sensitization with weekly scalp DPC. Source: whole blood, taken in connection with sensitization to the hapten diphenylcyclopropenone (DPC). Receptors originate from a woman between 25 and 40 years old with alopecia areata. Some clones in this sample may be carry-over from other donors' samples.

This clonotype was seen repeatedly, ten times or more. This chain uses TRBV14 with TRBJ2-1; 9 nucleotides align to TRBD1. There are 16 residues in the CDR3. From germline, CDR1 is SGHDN and CDR2 FVKESK. J was trimmed by 7 bases and V by 3 bases; bases with no gene match: 10. The CDR3 spells CASSHPGQGRGNEQFF. The CDR3 DNA is TGTGCCAGCAGCCACCCGGGACAGGGTCGGGGTAATGAGCAGTTCTTC. The full variable domain, rest sourced from reference TRBV14 and TRBJ2-1, is EAGVTQFPSHSVIEKGQTVTLRCDPISGHDNLYWYRRVMGKEIKFLLHFVKESKQDESGMPNNRFLAERTGGTYSTLKVQPAELEDSGVYFCASSHPGQGRGNEQFFGPGTRLTVL.

The V gene is TRBV4-2, the J gene TRBJ2-3; 10 positions agree with TRBD2. The CDR3 has 16 amino acids. Germline values: CDR1 LGHNA, CDR2 YNFKEQ. V shed 3 bases, J shed 1 base, and the junction held 4 bases outside the gene matches. The CDR3 nucleotides read TGTGCCAGCAGCCAGTCAGGGACTAGCGGCACAGATACGCAGTATTTT. Translating gives CASSQSGTSGTDTQYF.

In DNA form, the CDR3 reads TGCAGTGCTAGTAAAGAGTCAGGAAAACTGTTTTTT. Translating gives CSASKESGKLFF. This chain uses TRBV20-1 with TRBJ1-4; D ambiguous. The V and J ends lost 3 bases and 10 bases respectively, with 12 bases between them. Germline CDR1 and CDR2: DFQATT and SNEGSKA (reference sequence). The CDR3 runs to 12 residues.

This clonotype was counted a few times. The V call is TRBV5-4, the J call TRBJ2-7, with D uncertain. Deletions cut 3 bases from V and 4 bases from J, with 11 bases between. The germline V gene has CDR1 SGHNT and CDR2 YYREEE (reference sequence). CDR3 size: 13 residues. The CDR3 region has the DNA TGTGCCAGCAGCTACGGACCTACATACGAGCAGTACTTC. This sequence encodes CASSYGPTYEQYF. The entire variable domain, with the rest obtained from reference TRBV5-4 and TRBJ2-7, is as follows: ETGVTQSPTHLIKTRGQQVTLRCSSQSGHNTVSWYQQALGQGPQFIFQYYREEENGRGNFPPRFSGLQFPNYSSELNVNALELDDSALYLCASSYGPTYEQYFGPGTRLTVT.

In its sample, this clonotype was seen a few times. The chain couples TRBV4-1 to TRBJ1-2; D is unresolved. Germline loops: CDR1 MGHRA, CDR2 YSYEKL. The V and J ends lost 0 bases and 4 bases respectively, with 3 bases between them. The CDR3 loop spans 12 amino acids. The CDR3 region is CASSQDSYGYTF. CDR3 nucleotides: TGCGCCAGCAGCCAAGACAGCTATGGCTACACCTTC.

This clonotype has ten or more counts. The rearrangement uses TRBV9 and TRBJ2-1; D is possibly TRBD2 (6 bases). Per germline, CDR1 SGDLS and CDR2 YYNGEE. Trimming took 0 bases from V and 5 from J, leaving 12 bases between them. This CDR3 contains 15 residues. CDR3 nucleotides: TGTGCCAGCAGCGTAGGTAGCGGATTAAACAATGAGCAGTTCTTC. Protein product: CASSVGSGLNNEQFF.

J is TRBJ2-7 and V is TRBV11-2; 7 bases fit TRBD1. Germline CDR1 reads SGHAT; CDR2 reads FQNNGV. This CDR3 has 15 residues. Trimming removed 1 base from V and 4 bases from J; junction bases left unmatched: 7. In DNA, the CDR3 is TGTGCCAGCAGCTTAGCCTCGGGACAGATTTACGAGCAGTACTTC. The encoded protein is CASSLASGQIYEQYF.

There are many counts of this clonotype. This chain joins TRBV7-9 and TRBJ2-5; D possibly corresponds to TRBD2 (5 bases). The germline gives CDR1 SEHNR, CDR2 FQNEAQ (reference sequence). V gave up 8 bases and J gave up 4 bases, with 5 bases separating them. This CDR3 is 10 amino acids long. CDR3 sequence: CASGRETQYF. The DNA of the CDR3 is TGTGCCAGCGGGAGAGAGACCCAGTACTTC.

The chain carries TRBV5-1 and TRBJ1-5; D remains ambiguous. The CDR3 has 14 residues. Germline V gives CDR1 SGHRS, CDR2 YFSETQ. V was cut by 0 bases and J by 4 bases, with 8 bases left in between. The CDR3 region is CASSLDQVNQPQHF. CDR3 nucleotides: TGCGCCAGCAGCTTGGATCAAGTAAATCAGCCCCAGCATTTT.

This clonotype was detected a few times. The chain joins TRBV29-1 to TRBJ2-1, with 9 bases aligning to TRBD2. Losses at the gene ends were 6 bases for V and 7 bases for J; bases not matched to a gene: 13. This CDR3 comprises 15 residues. Germline lookup yields CDR1 SQVTM and CDR2 ANQGSEA. CDR3 region: CSVAVAGEVVNEQFF. The CDR3 DNA follows: TGCAGCGTGGCGGTAGCGGGGGAGGTTGTTAATGAGCAGTTCTTC.

This clonotype was observed many times. V usage is TRBV20-1 and J usage is TRBJ2-2, with D possibly matching TRBD1 (5 bases). V dropped 3 bases and J dropped 4 bases, with 15 bases sitting between them. Germline V lookup: CDR1 DFQATT, CDR2 SNEGSKA (reference sequence). The CDR3 consists of 15 residues. The CDR3 DNA is TGCAGTGCTAGGAGGACAAGCCTTGGCACCGGGGAGCTGTTTTTT. Translated: CSARRTSLGTGELFF.

This clonotype was recorded at least ten times. The J gene is TRBJ1-4, the V gene TRBV5-4; D not certain. Germline V gives CDR1 SGHNT, CDR2 YYREEE (reference sequence). The CDR3 extends over 14 amino acids. Trimming removed 3 bases from V and 0 bases from J, with 6 bases in between. As DNA, the CDR3 is TGTGCCAGCAGCTCAGCCGCAACTAATGAAAAACTGTTTTTT. Protein product: CASSSAATNEKLFF.

Note on this clonotype: This sequence may be a read error, since a much larger clone differs from it by one base. The V gene is TRBV7-9, the J gene TRBJ1-5; D call uncertain. Germline assignment: CDR1 SEHNR and CDR2 FQNEAQ (reference sequence). The CDR3 length is 13 residues. CDR3 nucleotides: TGTGCCAGCAGCGATCTTGACAATCAGCTCCAGCATTTT. It encodes CASSDLDNQLQHF. The whole variable domain, filled in from reference TRBV7-9 and TRBJ1-5, reads DTGVSQNPRHKITKRGQNVTFRCDPISEHNRLYWYRQTLGQGPEFLTYFQNEAQLEKSRLLSDRFSAERPKGSFSTLEIQRTEQGDSAMYLCASSDLDNQLQHFGDGTRLSIL.

The chain carries TRBV28 and TRBJ2-5; D unclear. Germline CDR1 MDHEN, CDR2 SYDVKM. The CDR3 has 10 residues. V lost 2 bases and J 5 bases, leaving 0 bases between the germline ends. The DNA of the CDR3 is TGTGCCAGCAGTTTAGAGACCCAGTACTTC. Translation: CASSLETQYF.